A single sample gave rise to the 23 T cell receptor beta chains below, sequenced in a study of cytomegalovirus exposure and HLA in healthy donors. 60 Vbeta and 13 Jbeta primers were used in PCR. Sequencing used immunoSEQ multiplex PCR; TCRdb keeps in-frame clones, though not all of them. Here the sample spans about 160,000 clones, around 77% being singletons. Specimen: PBMCs. The receptors come from a man aged 35-49 years in good health and CMV-seronegative.

V is TRBV5-1 and J is TRBJ1-3, with TRBD1 matching over 7 bases. With V trimmed by 5 bases and J by 11 bases, 7 bases remained unmatched. Per germline, CDR1 SGHRS and CDR2 YFSETQ. The CDR3 runs 12 residues. The DNA for the CDR3 is TGCGCCAGCAGTGACCTACAGGGGTCCATATATTTT. Translation gives CASSDLQGSIYF. The full variable domain, in which reference TRBV5-1 and TRBJ1-3 provide the parts outside the CDR3, is KAGVTQTPRYLIKTRGQQVTLSCSPISGHRSVSWYQQTPGQGLQFLFEYFSETQRNKGNFPGRFSGRQFSNSRSEMNVSTLELGDSALYLCASSDLQGSIYFGEGSWLTVV.

The chain is built from TRBV9 and TRBJ1-2; no firm D call. The V end lost 3 bases, the J end lost 3 bases, and 12 bases lay between the germline ends. Germline assignment: CDR1 SGDLS and CDR2 YYNGEE. The CDR3 sequence is 14 residues long. CDR3 DNA sequence: TGTGCCAGCAGCGGCGCGTTTCCGGACTATGGCTACACCTTC. It specifies CASSGAFPDYGYTF.

The rearrangement joins TRBV6-5 to TRBJ1-1; D possibly corresponds to TRBD1 (6 bases). The CDR3 consists of 14 residues. Trimming took 6 bases from V and 2 from J, leaving 13 bases between them. Germline CDR1 reads MNHEY; CDR2 reads SVGAGI. CDR3 sequence: CASRTGQINTEAFF. CDR3 nucleotides: TGTGCCAGCAGGACGGGACAAATTAACACTGAAGCTTTCTTT.

The chain has TRBV19 and TRBJ2-3; TRBD2 aligns across 9 bases. This CDR3 region has 19 residues. Germline lookup yields CDR1 LNHDA and CDR2 SQIVND (reference sequence). V trimming: 6 bases; J trimming: 8 bases; junction bases outside the gene matches: 24. The CDR3 nucleotides read TGTGCCAGTAGGGTCGGCGGGAGGGCCGAGGTGACATCCCGTAGTACGCAGTATTTT. Translated: CASRVGGRAEVTSRSTQYF. Based on the CDR3 plus reference TRBV19 and TRBJ2-3, the full variable domain is DGGITQSPKYLFRKEGQNVTLSCEQNLNHDAMYWYRQDPGQGLRLIYYSQIVNDFQKGDIAEGYSVSREKKESFPLTVTSAQKNPTAFYLCASRVGGRAEVTSRSTQYFGPGTRLTVL.

This clone occurred once. V gene TRBV5-6 combines with J gene TRBJ1-5; 9 bases match TRBD1. The CDR3 sequence is 15 residues long. CDR1 and CDR2 (germline): SGHDT, YYEEEE. V dropped 3 bases and J dropped 1; count of bases not matched to a gene: 2. CDR3 sequence reads: CASSWGQGSNQPQHF. The DNA of the CDR3 is TGTGCCAGCAGCTGGGGACAGGGCAGCAATCAGCCCCAGCATTTT.

A single count supports this clone. V is TRBV7-9 and J is TRBJ1-1; 8 nucleotides align to TRBD1. The CDR3 has 16 amino acids. V lost 0 bases to trimming and J lost 5 bases; unmatched junction nucleotides: 8. Germline V gene lookup returns CDR1 SEHNR and CDR2 FQNEAQ (reference sequence). The CDR3 loop reads CASSLALRQGATEAFF. CDR3 nucleotide sequence: TGTGCCAGCAGCTTAGCGCTGAGGCAGGGGGCAACTGAAGCTTTCTTT. Variable domain in full (rest from reference TRBV7-9 and TRBJ1-1): DTGVSQNPRHKITKRGQNVTFRCDPISEHNRLYWYRQTLGQGPEFLTYFQNEAQLEKSRLLSDRFSAERPKGSFSTLEIQRTEQGDSAMYLCASSLALRQGATEAFFGQGTRLTVV.

This chain connects TRBV7-9 to TRBJ2-3, with a tentative D call TRBD1 (5 bases). The CDR3 extends over 15 amino acids. The V gene's germline CDR1 is SEHNR and CDR2 FQNEAQ (reference sequence). Trimming removed 2 bases from V and 1 base from J, with 10 bases in between. CDR3 sequence: CASSLMGPRTDTQYF. The CDR3 region has the DNA TGTGCCAGCAGCTTAATGGGGCCCCGCACAGATACGCAGTATTTT. Looking up the rest from reference TRBV7-9 and TRBJ2-3 gives the full variable domain: DTGVSQNPRHKITKRGQNVTFRCDPISEHNRLYWYRQTLGQGPEFLTYFQNEAQLEKSRLLSDRFSAERPKGSFSTLEIQRTEQGDSAMYLCASSLMGPRTDTQYFGPGTRLTVL.

This clone was picked up one time. This rearrangement joins TRBV12-5 to TRBJ2-2, with 12 bases aligning to TRBD1. Germline trimming cut 1 base from V and 5 bases from J; bases unmatched to any gene: 8. This CDR3 contains 18 residues. The germline gives CDR1 LGHNT, CDR2 FRNRAP. The CDR3 sequence: CASGLDNRDRGRTGELFF. Here the CDR3 DNA reads TGTGCTAGTGGTTTGGATAACCGGGACAGGGGGCGAACCGGGGAGCTGTTTTTT.

Here the CDR3 reads CASSWAYPGQGSYEQYV. As DNA, the CDR3 is TGTGCCAGCAGCTGGGCTTACCCGGGACAGGGGTCCTACGAGCAGTACGTC. The J gene is TRBJ2-7, the V gene TRBV5-6, with TRBD1 matching 10 bases. Losses at the gene ends were 3 bases for V and 1 base for J; bases not matched to a gene: 10. Germline assignment: CDR1 SGHDT and CDR2 YYEEEE. The CDR3 length is 17 residues.

The chain couples TRBV7-9 to TRBJ2-2; 8 nucleotides match TRBD1. V lost 7 bases and J lost 1; bases outside the gene matches: 2. The CDR3 runs to 14 residues. CDR1 and CDR2 from the germline V gene are SEHNR and FQNEAQ (reference sequence). The CDR3 protein is CASTGTGNTGELFF. CDR3 bases: TGTGCCAGCACCGGGACAGGGAACACCGGGGAGCTGTTTTTT.

In regard to this clone: Other DNA sequences within the sample encode an identical CDR3. The rearrangement joins TRBV9 to TRBJ2-7, with D possibly being TRBD1 (6 bases). The CDR3 runs 14 residues. CDR1 and CDR2 from the germline V gene are SGDLS and YYNGEE. Deletions cut 0 bases from V and 2 bases from J, with 9 bases between. CDR3 coding DNA: TGTGCCAGCAGCGTAGGGGGGCAGACCTACGAGCAGTACTTC. It is translated as CASSVGGQTYEQYF.

The rearrangement links TRBV29-1 to TRBJ2-1, with 7 bases lining up with TRBD1. CDR3 length: 12 residues. The J segment lost 8 bases and the V segment lost 5 bases, leaving 6 bases of the junction unmatched. CDR1 and CDR2 from the germline V gene are SQVTM and ANQGSEA. The CDR3: CSVLDRVDEQFF. CDR3 coding DNA: TGCAGCGTTTTAGACAGGGTTGATGAGCAGTTCTTC.

This chain connects TRBV30 to TRBJ2-3, with TRBD2 identical over 13 bases. The germline CDR1 and CDR2 sequences are GTSNPN and SVGIG (reference sequence). CDR3 size: 16 residues. After removal of 5 bases from V and 3 bases from J, the junction contained 8 bases not matched to a gene. The CDR3 loop is CAWYTRTSGRTDTQYF. CDR3 in DNA: TGTGCCTGGTACACTCGGACTAGCGGGAGAACAGATACGCAGTATTTT. The complete variable domain, with remaining parts taken from reference TRBV30 and TRBJ2-3, reads SQTIHQWPATLVQPVGSPLSLECTVEGTSNPNLYWYRQAAGRGLQLLFYSVGIGQISSEVPQNLSASRPQDRQFILSSKKLLLSDSGFYLCAWYTRTSGRTDTQYFGPGTRLTVL.

The genes are TRBV2 and TRBJ2-5; 10 nucleotides agree with TRBD2. The V segment lost 6 bases and the J segment 2 bases; nucleotides outside the gene matches: 15. Germline V gene data show CDR1 as SNHLY and CDR2 as FYNNEI. This CDR3 comprises 18 residues. The CDR3 sequence is CASSGSTSGSAGQETQYF. In nucleotides, the CDR3 is TGTGCCAGCAGCGGGTCGACTAGCGGGTCGGCAGGGCAAGAGACCCAGTACTTC.

The J gene is TRBJ1-1, the V gene TRBV7-3; no firm D call. CDR1 is SGHTA, CDR2 FQGTGA, per germline. The germline V and J ends were trimmed by 2 bases and 6 bases, with 10 bases remaining between them. The CDR3 sequence is 13 residues long. Here the CDR3 reads CASSLERDSEAFF. In DNA, the CDR3 is TGTGCCAGCAGCTTAGAGAGGGATTCTGAAGCTTTCTTT.

This chain joins TRBV6-6 and TRBJ2-5, with 7 bases that match TRBD1. CDR1 and CDR2 (germline): MNHNY, SVGAGI (reference sequence). The ends lost 4 bases at V and 3 bases at J; junction bases unmatched: 11. The CDR3 consists of 16 residues. The CDR3 DNA reads as TGTGCCAGCAGTTCCAAGCCCCGGGACAGTAAAGAGACCCAGTACTTC. This sequence encodes CASSSKPRDSKETQYF.

The chain employs TRBV27 and TRBJ2-1, with D perhaps TRBD1 (5 bases). Looked up from germline, CDR1 is MNHEY and CDR2 is SMNVEV (reference sequence). This CDR3 contains 13 residues. V lost 7 bases, J lost 2 bases, and 9 bases lay in between. The CDR3 nucleotides read TGTGCCAGCACGACAGTCACCTACAATGAGCAGTTCTTC. It translates to CASTTVTYNEQFF.

V gene TRBV19 combines with J gene TRBJ1-2; a weak D match, TRBD1 (5 bases). The CDR3 is made up of 13 amino acids. Germline CDR1 LNHDA, CDR2 SQIVND (reference sequence). The ends were cut back, 4 bases at V and 4 bases at J, with 10 bases in the middle. The CDR3 sequence is CASSTRQSYGYTF. The CDR3 coding sequence is TGTGCCAGTAGTACCCGACAGTCCTATGGCTACACCTTC.

The chain combines TRBV28 with TRBJ1-5; D remains ambiguous. With 8 bases removed from V and 0 bases from J, the gap between germline ends came to 20 bases. This CDR3 comprises 17 residues. The germline V gene has CDR1 MDHEN and CDR2 SYDVKM. In DNA, the CDR3 is TGTGCCAGCGACACGTCGGTGACAAAGTATAGCAATCAGCCCCAGCATTTT. The encoded protein is CASDTSVTKYSNQPQHF.

CDR3 coding DNA: TGTGCCAGCAGTGGTCGACAGGGCCTGAACACTGAAGCTTTCTTT. Its protein product is CASSGRQGLNTEAFF. The V gene is TRBV6-1, the J gene TRBJ1-1; 7 bases are shared with TRBD1. Germline CDR1 and CDR2: MNHNS and SASEGT. The CDR3 has 15 amino acids. The V segment lost 4 bases and the J segment 0 bases; nucleotides outside the gene matches: 5.

With respect to this clone: The junction departs from the called germline gene at one end, perhaps through a read error. This chain uses TRBV7-9 with TRBJ2-1; no clear D gene. Germline values: CDR1 SEHNR, CDR2 FQNEAQ (reference sequence). This CDR3 spans 12 amino acids. The CDR3 loop is CSSSSRYNEQFF. The DNA for the CDR3 is TGTTCCAGCAGCTCCCGGTACAATGAGCAGTTCTTC. Supplemented by reference TRBV7-9 and TRBJ2-1, the full variable domain reads DTGVSQNPRHKITKRGQNVTFRCDPISEHNRLYWYRQTLGQGPEFLTYFQNEAQLEKSRLLSDRFSAERPKGSFSTLEIQRTEQGDSAMYLCSSSSRYNEQFFGPGTRLTVL.

As DNA, the CDR3 is TGTGCCAGCAGCCGCAATGACTACAACAATGAGCAGTTCTTC. It specifies CASSRNDYNNEQFF. This chain uses TRBV27 with TRBJ2-1; TRBD2 is a possible D gene (5 bases). V lost 6 bases, J lost 5 bases, and 14 bases lay in between. Germline CDR1 is MNHEY and CDR2 is SMNVEV (reference sequence). The CDR3 has 14 residues.

The rearrangement links TRBV9 to TRBJ2-3; TRBD2 matches 10 bases. The V gene's germline CDR1 is SGDLS and CDR2 YYNGEE. The CDR3 sequence is 16 residues long. V lost 6 bases, J lost 4 bases, and 11 bases stayed unmatched. The CDR3 DNA reads as TGTGCCAGCAACACCCCGGGACTAGCGATCTCAGATACGCAGTATTTT. The encoded protein is CASNTPGLAISDTQYF.